The entry below describes one TCR beta chain. Its antigen remains unknown. This sample was taken from a study of blood T cell dynamics during melanoma immunotherapy. A fixed DNA input of around 0.35 ug was used per bulk PBMC sample. Sequencing was performed with immunoSEQ multiplex PCR; in TCRdb, only in-frame clones are kept and a portion is missing. The profile shows roughly 9,900 clones, about 90% of them singletons. V was pared by 5 bases and J by 4 bases, with 15 bases between. Looked up from germline, CDR1 is MNHEY and CDR2 is SVGAGI. This CDR3 is 14 amino acids long. Time point specified: pre-treatment baseline. Sampling occurred pretreatment (T0) and at week 3 (W3), after cycle one of checkpoint blockade. At 12 weeks after first infusion, RECIST 1.1 defined response for most patients. Study findings and constraints: Whether repertoire-driving clones were melanoma-specific could not be determined.

This clonotype was sampled from a human donor with melanoma. Sequencing was performed on blood, taken from a patient treated with checkpoint blockade. The chain has TRBV6-5 and TRBJ2-7; D may correspond to TRBD1 or TRBD2 (5 bases each). The CDR3: CASSHNRGSYEQYF. For the CDR3, the DNA is TGTGCCAGCAGTCACAACCGGGGCTCGTACGAGCAGTACTTC.